These 32 T cell receptor beta chains were sequenced from one sample in a study of CD8+ T cells in alopecia areata. Reverse transcription of extracted RNA yielded cDNA, which provided the sequencing template. Libraries were prepared by immunoSEQ multiplex PCR; TCRdb keeps only in-frame clonotypes and omits some of them. The sample lists around 100,000 clones, around 59% occurring once. Sequenced sample: CD4+ T cells sorted from blood. The receptors come from a human donor in good health.

V and J are TRBV5-1 and TRBJ2-7, with D unclear. This CDR3 is built from 11 residues. V lost 0 bases and J lost 3, with 1 base in between. Germline CDR1 and CDR2: SGHRS and YFSETQ. The CDR3 here is CASSLDYEQYF. The CDR3 nucleotides are TGCGCCAGCAGCTTGGACTACGAGCAGTACTTC.

A few counts support this clone. The gene calls are TRBV5-4 and TRBJ1-2, with D hard to call. V lost 0 bases and J 2 bases, leaving 11 bases between the germline ends. This CDR3 region has 15 residues. Germline V CDR1 and CDR2: SGHNT, YYREEE (reference sequence). CDR3 protein: CASSLGAAPNYGYTF. The CDR3 region has the DNA TGTGCCAGCAGCTTGGGTGCTGCCCCCAACTATGGCTACACCTTC.

This clone showed up just a few times. V usage is TRBV4-1 and J usage is TRBJ1-5; D ambiguous. The length of the CDR3 is 16 residues. The germline V gene has CDR1 MGHRA and CDR2 YSYEKL. Trimming removed 0 bases from V and 4 bases from J, with 13 bases in between. The CDR3 coding sequence is TGCGCCAGCAGCCAAGATGGCGGGTTGGGAAATCAGCCCCAGCATTTT. Protein product: CASSQDGGLGNQPQHF.

This chain links TRBV5-1 with TRBJ2-3, with 9 bases lining up with TRBD2. With 4 bases clipped from V and 4 bases from J, the junction kept 10 bases outside the gene matches. The germline CDR1 and CDR2 sequences are SGHRS and YFSETQ. The length of the CDR3 is 16 residues. The CDR3 sequence: CASSLAGTSFPDTQYF. CDR3 bases: TGCGCCAGCAGCCTAGCCGGGACTAGCTTCCCAGATACGCAGTATTTT. Based on the CDR3 plus reference TRBV5-1 and TRBJ2-3, the full variable domain is KAGVTQTPRYLIKTRGQQVTLSCSPISGHRSVSWYQQTPGQGLQFLFEYFSETQRNKGNFPGRFSGRQFSNSRSEMNVSTLELGDSALYLCASSLAGTSFPDTQYFGPGTRLTVL.

The rearrangement links TRBV27 to TRBJ2-7, with D possibly being TRBD2 (7 bases). Trimming removed 7 bases from V and 7 bases from J, with 17 bases in between. Germline assignment: CDR1 MNHEY and CDR2 SMNVEV (reference sequence). This CDR3 comprises 13 residues. The CDR3 nucleotides read TGTGCCAGCATGGAGGGGGGGGCGGAAGAGCAGTACTTC. Translating gives CASMEGGAEEQYF.

CDR3 loop: CASSQGATGQNQPQHF. DNA for the CDR3: TGCGCCAGCAGCCAAGGGGCAACGGGACAGAATCAGCCCCAGCATTTT. V is TRBV4-1 and J is TRBJ1-5; 7 positions agree with TRBD1. This CDR3 contains 16 residues. After removal of 1 base from V and 4 bases from J, the junction contained 7 bases not matched to a gene. Germline V gene data show CDR1 as MGHRA and CDR2 as YSYEKL.

This rearrangement joins TRBV7-2 to TRBJ1-5, with D unclear. This CDR3 comprises 13 residues. The germline CDR1 and CDR2 sequences are SGHTA and FQGNSA. The V and J ends lost 3 bases and 9 bases respectively, with 12 bases between them. The CDR3 DNA follows: TGTGCCAGCAGCTTTTGGGGTTCACGGCCCCAGCATTTT. Protein sequence: CASSFWGSRPQHF.

There are a few counts of this clone. J is TRBJ2-7 and V is TRBV7-2; 14 bases map to TRBD2. In germline, CDR1 is SGHTA, CDR2 FQGNSA. CDR3 size: 19 residues. V trimming: 5 bases; J trimming: 2 bases; junction bases outside the gene matches: 14. The CDR3, as DNA: TGTGCCAGCAGCCCTCGGACTAGCGGGGGGAATCAGAGGGCCTACGAGCAGTACTTC. Encoded protein: CASSPRTSGGNQRAYEQYF.

This chain joins TRBV7-2 and TRBJ2-5, with 12 bases lining up with TRBD2. This CDR3 has 14 amino acids. In germline, CDR1 is SGHTA, CDR2 FQGNSA. The V segment lost 2 bases and the J segment 5 bases; nucleotides outside the gene matches: 0. CDR3 coding DNA: TGTGCCAGCAGCTTACTAGCGGGGGGGGAGACCCAGTACTTC. Protein product: CASSLLAGGETQYF.

The rearrangement joins TRBV4-1 to TRBJ2-1, with 10 positions matching TRBD2. The junction had 8 bases not matched to a gene; V was cut back by 2 bases and J by 4 bases. The germline gives CDR1 MGHRA, CDR2 YSYEKL. The CDR3 loop spans 17 amino acids. CDR3 sequence: CASSQFIAGGSYNEQFF. DNA of the CDR3: TGCGCCAGCAGCCAATTTATAGCGGGGGGCTCATACAATGAGCAGTTCTTC.

This clone was seen more than once but under ten times. The chain employs TRBV10-3 and TRBJ1-2; TRBD1 agrees at 11 bases. V shed 0 bases, J shed 8 bases, and the junction held 5 bases outside the gene matches. Germline CDR1 ENHRY, CDR2 SYGVKD. The CDR3 has 15 amino acids. The CDR3 sequence: CAISESGQGVGGYTF. CDR3 nucleotide sequence: TGTGCCATCAGTGAGTCGGGACAGGGGGTCGGAGGCTACACCTTC.

The V and J genes are TRBV28 and TRBJ1-2, with D possibly TRBD1 on 5 matching bases. The CDR3 length is 13 residues. The germline CDR1 and CDR2 sequences are MDHEN and SYDVKM. Trimming removed 6 bases from V and 3 bases from J, with 11 bases in between. The CDR3 is CASSLTQDYGYTF. DNA for the CDR3: TGTGCCAGCAGCTTAACACAGGACTATGGCTACACCTTC.

The chain recombines TRBV25-1 with TRBJ2-1, with D perhaps TRBD2 (6 bases). Between the trimmed V and J ends, which lost 4 bases and 7 bases, there was a span of 14 bases. The germline CDR1 and CDR2 sequences are MGHDK and SYGVNS. CDR3 length: 14 residues. Here the CDR3 DNA reads TGTGCCAGCAGTGTGGCGGGGCTTAGGAATGAGCAGTTCTTC. Amino acid sequence: CASSVAGLRNEQFF.

This clone was seen repeatedly, ten times or more. The chain links TRBV9 to TRBJ2-3; D remains ambiguous. Germline V gene lookup returns CDR1 SGDLS and CDR2 YYNGEE. V lost 3 bases and J lost 5, with 22 bases in between. The CDR3 contains 17 residues. CDR3 nucleotide sequence: TGTGCCAGCAGCGCAGCTCCGGACCCCCGAAGGAGAGATACGCAGTATTTT. Translated, it gives CASSAAPDPRRRDTQYF.

The chain has TRBV12-5 and TRBJ2-3, with D perhaps TRBD1 or TRBD2 (5 bases each). V gave up 9 bases and J gave up 2 bases, with 12 bases separating them. Germline V gives CDR1 LGHNT, CDR2 FRNRAP. The CDR3 extends over 13 amino acids. For the CDR3, the DNA is TGTGCTAGCCGGGACGGACCCACAGATACGCAGTATTTT. Encoded protein: CASRDGPTDTQYF.

This clone was recorded a few times. The chain joins TRBV29-1 to TRBJ2-1; D uncertain. V shed 5 bases and J shed 2 bases, with 4 bases lying between them. This CDR3 is 11 amino acids long. CDR1 and CDR2 from the germline V gene are SQVTM and ANQGSEA. The CDR3 DNA reads TGCAGCGTTTCGCCCTACAATGAGCAGTTCTTC. Translation gives CSVSPYNEQFF.

V usage is TRBV6-1 and J usage is TRBJ2-3, with 12 bases identical to TRBD2. Germline-derived CDR1 and CDR2 are MNHNS and SASEGT. The CDR3 extends over 13 amino acids. The CDR3 protein is CAGGLAGSDTQYF. In DNA form, the CDR3 reads TGTGCGGGAGGACTAGCGGGGTCAGATACGCAGTATTTT.

The chain is built from TRBV2 and TRBJ2-5, with 9 bases lining up with TRBD2. Germline V gene sequence: CDR1 SNHLY, CDR2 FYNNEI. The CDR3 totals 16 residues. Trimming cost V 6 bases and J 5 bases; bases outside gene matches: 13. The CDR3 DNA follows: TGTGCCAGCAGGGACCCTAGCGGGATGAGGGGGGAGACCCAGTACTTC. This sequence encodes CASRDPSGMRGETQYF.

The V gene is TRBV5-1, the J gene TRBJ1-6, with a possible D match to TRBD1 (6 bases). Trimming left V 0 bases short and J 6 bases short, with 7 bases between. From germline, CDR1 is SGHRS and CDR2 YFSETQ. The CDR3 has 14 amino acids. The CDR3 DNA is TGCGCCAGCAGCTTGGGACAGGTTAATTCACCCCTCCACTTT. Translated: CASSLGQVNSPLHF.

Here the CDR3 reads CAWSNVPGTIYF. DNA for the CDR3: TGTGCCTGGAGCAATGTCCCAGGCACCATATATTTT. The rearrangement links TRBV30 to TRBJ1-3; unclear D gene. The germline V gene has CDR1 GTSNPN and CDR2 SVGIG (reference sequence). V was pared by 3 bases and J by 9 bases, with 12 bases between. The CDR3 is 12 amino acids.

The table lists this clone with a few counts. The rearrangement uses TRBV6-1 and TRBJ1-2; unclear D gene. The CDR3 has 15 amino acids. Trimming shortened V by 5 bases and J by 3 bases, and 16 bases separated the two germline ends. The V gene's germline CDR1 is MNHNS and CDR2 SASEGT. As DNA, the CDR3 is TGTGCCAGCAGTCCGGGAGCGGGGTCCTACTATGGCTACACCTTC. Translation gives CASSPGAGSYYGYTF.

J is TRBJ1-1 and V is TRBV29-1, with unresolved D. The germline CDR1 and CDR2 sequences are SQVTM and ANQGSEA. The CDR3 totals 13 residues. The V end was cut by 5 bases, the J end by 0 bases, with 10 bases between. The CDR3 sequence: CSVSAYLNTEAFF. The CDR3 nucleotides are TGCAGCGTTTCAGCCTACTTGAACACTGAAGCTTTCTTT. The full variable domain, rest sourced from reference TRBV29-1 and TRBJ1-1, is SAVISQKPSRDICQRGTSLTIQCQVDSQVTMMFWYRQQPGQSLTLIATANQGSEATYESGFVIDKFPISRPNLTFSTLTVSNMSPEDSSIYLCSVSAYLNTEAFFGQGTRLTVV.

This clone showed up just once. The chain employs TRBV29-1 and TRBJ2-2; D gene ambiguous. CDR3 length: 12 amino acids. The germline V gene encodes CDR1 SQVTM and CDR2 ANQGSEA. The germline V and J ends were trimmed by 4 bases and 5 bases, with 8 bases remaining between them. The CDR3 nucleotides read TGCAGCGTTGCATTTAGTACCGGGGAGCTGTTTTTT. Amino acids: CSVAFSTGELFF.

The chain has TRBV29-1 and TRBJ1-1; tentatively, D is TRBD1 (6 bases). Germline CDR1 is SQVTM and CDR2 is ANQGSEA. The CDR3 has 12 residues. Trimming removed 6 bases at V and 0 bases at J, with 8 bases between. CDR3 region: CSVGGLNTEAFF. CDR3 in DNA: TGCAGCGTGGGGGGCCTGAACACTGAAGCTTTCTTT.

Only a few counts were recorded for this clone. The chain has TRBV7-3 and TRBJ2-3; D gene unclear. This CDR3 region has 12 residues. V was clipped by 5 bases and J by 2 bases, with 5 bases between them. Looked up from germline, CDR1 is SGHTA and CDR2 is FQGTGA. The CDR3 here is CASSPSTDTQYF. In nucleotides, the CDR3 is TGTGCCAGCAGCCCATCCACAGATACGCAGTATTTT.

V is TRBV7-9 and J is TRBJ2-5, with 8 bases matching TRBD1. Unmatched junction bases numbered 7, after V lost 0 bases and J lost 4 bases. From germline, CDR1 is SEHNR and CDR2 FQNEAQ (reference sequence). The CDR3 consists of 16 residues. Here the CDR3 DNA reads TGTGCCAGCAGCTTAGCGGGCAGGGGGCCGGGAGAGACCCAGTACTTC. It encodes CASSLAGRGPGETQYF.

This clone has a handful of counts. The rearrangement joins TRBV5-6 to TRBJ2-7; maybe TRBD1 (5 bases). Germline CDR1 SGHDT, CDR2 YYEEEE. This CDR3 spans 15 amino acids. V lost 0 bases and J 4 bases, leaving 14 bases between the germline ends. The CDR3 is CASSLDRRPWYEQYF. CDR3 DNA sequence: TGTGCCAGCAGCTTGGACAGGCGCCCTTGGTACGAGCAGTACTTC.

The gene calls are TRBV27 and TRBJ2-5; 12 bases are shared with TRBD2. J gave up 4 bases and V 6 bases, and 6 bases lay outside the gene matches. Germline assignment: CDR1 MNHEY and CDR2 SMNVEV (reference sequence). The CDR3 loop spans 15 amino acids. The CDR3 DNA sequence: TGTGCCAGCAGATACAGACTAGCGGGGGTAGAGACCCAGTACTTC. It translates to CASRYRLAGVETQYF.

The chain carries TRBV23-1 and TRBJ1-2; D not resolved. TRBV23-1 is an ORF, with its function uncertain. Between the trimmed V and J ends, which lost 0 bases and 4 bases, there was a span of 15 bases. This CDR3 comprises 16 residues. As DNA, the CDR3 is TGCGCCAGCAGTCAATCGAGTCGTGTCAGAGTCTATGGCTACACCTTC. This codes for CASSQSSRVRVYGYTF.

This clone was counted a few times. V usage is TRBV27 and J usage is TRBJ1-2; maybe TRBD1 (6 bases). This CDR3 is built from 14 residues. Trimming removed 2 bases at V and 0 bases at J, with 7 bases between. Germline V CDR1 and CDR2: MNHEY, SMNVEV (reference sequence). DNA of the CDR3: TGTGCCAGCAGTTTAACAGGGCCTAACTATGGCTACACCTTC. It translates to CASSLTGPNYGYTF.

V is TRBV30 and J is TRBJ2-6, with 9 bases identical to TRBD1. Germline assignment: CDR1 GTSNPN and CDR2 SVGIG (reference sequence). The ends lost 3 bases at V and 0 bases at J; junction bases unmatched: 12. The CDR3 is made up of 19 amino acids. The CDR3 region has the DNA TGTGCCTGGAGCGACCCACGGACAGGGGCCCCCTCTGGGGCCAACGTCCTGACTTTC. Translating gives CAWSDPRTGAPSGANVLTF.

The chain uses TRBV25-1 and TRBJ2-1; either TRBD1 or TRBD2 may supply D (5 bases each). V lost 5 bases and J lost 3, with 17 bases in between. The CDR3 loop spans 16 amino acids. CDR1 and CDR2 from the germline V gene are MGHDK and SYGVNS. CDR3 bases: TGTGCCAGCAGTCCGCCTGGGGTGGGACGCTACAATGAGCAGTTCTTC. This gives the protein CASSPPGVGRYNEQFF.